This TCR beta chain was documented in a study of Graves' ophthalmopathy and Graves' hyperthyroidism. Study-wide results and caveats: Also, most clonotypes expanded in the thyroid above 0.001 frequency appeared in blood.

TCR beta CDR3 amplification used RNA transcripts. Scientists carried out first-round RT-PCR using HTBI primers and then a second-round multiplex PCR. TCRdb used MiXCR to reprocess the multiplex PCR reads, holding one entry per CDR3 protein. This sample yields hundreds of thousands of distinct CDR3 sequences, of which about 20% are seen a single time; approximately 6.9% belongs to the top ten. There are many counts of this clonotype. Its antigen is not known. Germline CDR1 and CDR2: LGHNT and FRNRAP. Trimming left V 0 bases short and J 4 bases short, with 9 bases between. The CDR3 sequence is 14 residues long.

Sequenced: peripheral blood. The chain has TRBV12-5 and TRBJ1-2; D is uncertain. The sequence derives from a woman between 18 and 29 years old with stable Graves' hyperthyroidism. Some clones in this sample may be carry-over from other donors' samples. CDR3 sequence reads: CASGLVLEPYGYTF. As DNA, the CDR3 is TGTGCTAGTGGTTTGGTACTTGAACCCTATGGCTACACCTTC.